Included here is one T cell receptor (beta chain) sequence, with context. As yet, its antigen is unknown. This sample is part of a study of cytomegalovirus exposure and HLA in healthy donors. Whole-study context: Among the roughly 400 genotyped donors, 65% to 85% were placed in the Caucasian-associated ancestry cluster.

General study results and limits: The study labeled around 160 TCR beta chains cytomegalovirus-associated.

Amplification used 60 Vbeta primers and 13 Jbeta primers. Assay used: immunoSEQ multiplex PCR; TCRdb lists only in-frame clones, some missing. The data contain 95,000 to 150,000 clones, 80% of them singletons. The sequenced material came from PBMCs. The sequence came from a female donor in good health and CMV-seropositive.

CDR3 amino acids: CASSSFYEQYF. As DNA, the CDR3 is TGTGCCAGCAGTTCCTTCTACGAGCAGTACTTC. The chain links TRBV6-5 to TRBJ2-7; D is unresolved. This CDR3 is built from 11 residues. Germline assignment: CDR1 MNHEY and CDR2 SVGAGI. V gave up 4 bases and J gave up 3 bases, with 4 bases separating them.